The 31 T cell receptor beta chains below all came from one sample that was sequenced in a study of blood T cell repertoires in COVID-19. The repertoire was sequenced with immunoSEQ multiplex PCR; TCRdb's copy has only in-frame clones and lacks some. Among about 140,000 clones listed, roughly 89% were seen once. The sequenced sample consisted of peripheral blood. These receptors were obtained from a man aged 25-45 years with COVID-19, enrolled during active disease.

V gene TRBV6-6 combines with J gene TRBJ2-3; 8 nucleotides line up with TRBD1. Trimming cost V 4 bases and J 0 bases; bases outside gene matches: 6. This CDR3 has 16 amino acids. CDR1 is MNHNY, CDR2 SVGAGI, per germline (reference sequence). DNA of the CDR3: TGTGCCAGCAGTTGGCCGGGACAGGAGAGCACAGATACGCAGTATTTT. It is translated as CASSWPGQESTDTQYF.

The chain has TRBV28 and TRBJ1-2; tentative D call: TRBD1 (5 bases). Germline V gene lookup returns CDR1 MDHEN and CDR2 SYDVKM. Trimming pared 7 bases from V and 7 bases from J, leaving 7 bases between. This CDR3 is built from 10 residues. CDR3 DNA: TGTGCCAGCACCACAGGTGGCTACACCTTC. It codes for CASTTGGYTF.

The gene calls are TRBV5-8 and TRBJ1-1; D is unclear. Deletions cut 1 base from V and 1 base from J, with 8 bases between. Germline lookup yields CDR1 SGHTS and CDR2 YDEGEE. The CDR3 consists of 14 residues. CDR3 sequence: CASSLSPGNTEAFF. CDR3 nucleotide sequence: TGTGCCAGCAGCTTGAGTCCGGGGAACACTGAAGCTTTCTTT.

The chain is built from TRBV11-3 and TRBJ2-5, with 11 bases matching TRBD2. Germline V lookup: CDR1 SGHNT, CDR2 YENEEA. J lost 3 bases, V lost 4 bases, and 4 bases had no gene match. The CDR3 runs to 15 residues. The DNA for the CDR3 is TGTGCCAGCAGCTCAGAGGGACTAGCGGAAGAGACCCAGTACTTC. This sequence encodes CASSSEGLAEETQYF. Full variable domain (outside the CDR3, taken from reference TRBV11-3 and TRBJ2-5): EAGVVQSPRYKIIEKKQPVAFWCNPISGHNTLYWYLQNLGQGPELLIRYENEEAVDDSQLPKDRFSAERLKGVDSTLKIQPAELGDSAVYLCASSSEGLAEETQYFGPGTRLLVL.

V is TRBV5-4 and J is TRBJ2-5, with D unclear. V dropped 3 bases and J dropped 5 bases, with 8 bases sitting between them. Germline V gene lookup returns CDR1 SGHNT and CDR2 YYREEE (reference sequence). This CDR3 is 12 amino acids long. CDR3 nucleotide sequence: TGTGCCAGCAGCTCGGGTTGGGAGACCCAGTACTTC. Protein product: CASSSGWETQYF.

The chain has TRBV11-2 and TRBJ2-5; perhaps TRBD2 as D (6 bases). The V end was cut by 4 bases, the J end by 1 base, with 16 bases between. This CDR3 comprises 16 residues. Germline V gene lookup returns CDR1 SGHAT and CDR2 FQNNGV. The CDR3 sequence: CASSSLRGPLQETQYF. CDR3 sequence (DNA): TGTGCCAGCAGCTCGCTGCGGGGCCCGCTCCAAGAGACCCAGTACTTC.

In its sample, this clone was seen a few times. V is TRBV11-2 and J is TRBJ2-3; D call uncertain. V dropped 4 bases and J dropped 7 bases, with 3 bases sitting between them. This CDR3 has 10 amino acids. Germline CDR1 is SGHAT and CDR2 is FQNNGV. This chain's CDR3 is CASSYNTQYF. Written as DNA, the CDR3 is TGTGCCAGCAGCTACAATACGCAGTATTTT.

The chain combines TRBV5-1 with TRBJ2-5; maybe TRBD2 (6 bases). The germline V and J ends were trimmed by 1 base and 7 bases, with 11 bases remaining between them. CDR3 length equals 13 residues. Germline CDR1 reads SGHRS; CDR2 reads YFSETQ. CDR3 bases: TGCGCCAGCAGCTTGAGCGGGCCCAGGACCCAGTACTTC. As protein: CASSLSGPRTQYF.

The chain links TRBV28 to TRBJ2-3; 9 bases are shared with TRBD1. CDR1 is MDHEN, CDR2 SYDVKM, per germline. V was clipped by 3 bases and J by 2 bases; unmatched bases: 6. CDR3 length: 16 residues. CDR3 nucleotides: TGTGCCAGCAGTTTTGACGGGACAGGGAACACAGATACGCAGTATTTT. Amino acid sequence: CASSFDGTGNTDTQYF.

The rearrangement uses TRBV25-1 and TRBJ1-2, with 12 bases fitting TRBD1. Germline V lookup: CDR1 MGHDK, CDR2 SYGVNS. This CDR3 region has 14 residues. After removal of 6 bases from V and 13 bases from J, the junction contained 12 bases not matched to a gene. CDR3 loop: CASRAGQGAPRVTF. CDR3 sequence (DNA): TGTGCCAGCAGAGCGGGACAGGGGGCGCCGAGGGTCACCTTC.

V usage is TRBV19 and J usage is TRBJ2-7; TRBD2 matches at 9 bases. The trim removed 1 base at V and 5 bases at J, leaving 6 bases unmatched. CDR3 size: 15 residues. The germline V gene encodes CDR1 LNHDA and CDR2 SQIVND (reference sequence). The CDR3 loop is CASSIVLRTSDEQYF. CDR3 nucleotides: TGTGCCAGTAGTATAGTTCTGAGGACTAGCGACGAGCAGTACTTC.

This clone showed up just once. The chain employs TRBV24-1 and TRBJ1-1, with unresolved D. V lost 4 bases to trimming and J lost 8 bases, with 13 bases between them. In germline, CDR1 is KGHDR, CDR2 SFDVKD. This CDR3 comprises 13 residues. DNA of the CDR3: TGTGCCACCAGTGACTCGGCGGGGTGGGAAGCTTTCTTT. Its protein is CATSDSAGWEAFF.

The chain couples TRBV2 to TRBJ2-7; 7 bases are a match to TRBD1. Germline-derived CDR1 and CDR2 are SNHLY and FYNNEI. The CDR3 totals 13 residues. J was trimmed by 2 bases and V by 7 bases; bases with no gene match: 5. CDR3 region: CASKGGPTYEQYF. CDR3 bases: TGTGCCAGCAAAGGGGGCCCTACCTACGAGCAGTACTTC.

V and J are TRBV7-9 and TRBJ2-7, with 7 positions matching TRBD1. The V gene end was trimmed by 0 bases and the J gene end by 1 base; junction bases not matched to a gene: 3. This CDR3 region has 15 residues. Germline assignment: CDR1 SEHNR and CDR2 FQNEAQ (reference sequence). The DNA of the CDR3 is TGTGCCAGCAGCTTAGCACAGGGGTTTTCCTACGAGCAGTACTTC. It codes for CASSLAQGFSYEQYF.

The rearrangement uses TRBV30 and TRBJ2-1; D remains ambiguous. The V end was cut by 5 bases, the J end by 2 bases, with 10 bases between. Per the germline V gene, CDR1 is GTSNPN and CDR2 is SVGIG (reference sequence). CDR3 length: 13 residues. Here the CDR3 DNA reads TGTGCCTGGGCCCTATCCCCCTACAATGAGCAGTTCTTC. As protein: CAWALSPYNEQFF.

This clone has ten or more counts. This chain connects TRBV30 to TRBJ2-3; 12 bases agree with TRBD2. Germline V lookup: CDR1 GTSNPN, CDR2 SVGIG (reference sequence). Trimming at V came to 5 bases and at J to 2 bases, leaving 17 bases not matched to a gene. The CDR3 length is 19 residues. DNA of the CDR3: TGTGCCTGGGGATCCGGGACTTGGCTAGCGGGAGGGCCCACAGATACGCAGTATTTT. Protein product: CAWGSGTWLAGGPTDTQYF.

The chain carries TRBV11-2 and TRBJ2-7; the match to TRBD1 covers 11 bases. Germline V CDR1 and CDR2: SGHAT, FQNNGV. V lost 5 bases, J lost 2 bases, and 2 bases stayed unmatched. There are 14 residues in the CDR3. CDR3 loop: CASSPGQGAYEQYF. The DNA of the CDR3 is TGTGCCAGCAGCCCGGGACAGGGGGCCTACGAGCAGTACTTC.

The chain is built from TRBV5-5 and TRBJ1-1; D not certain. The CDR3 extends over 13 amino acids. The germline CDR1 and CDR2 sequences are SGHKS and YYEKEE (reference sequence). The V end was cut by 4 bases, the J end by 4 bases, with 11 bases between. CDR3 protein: CASSHQEGTEAFF. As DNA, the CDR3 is TGTGCCAGCAGCCACCAAGAGGGCACTGAAGCTTTCTTT.

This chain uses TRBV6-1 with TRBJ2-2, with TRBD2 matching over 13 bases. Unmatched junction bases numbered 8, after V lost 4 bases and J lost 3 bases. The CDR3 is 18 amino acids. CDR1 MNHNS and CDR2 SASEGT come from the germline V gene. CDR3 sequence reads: CASSAGLAGARYTGELFF. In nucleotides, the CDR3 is TGTGCCAGCAGTGCCGGACTAGCGGGGGCGAGGTACACCGGGGAGCTGTTTTTT.

The CDR3 here is CASSSLGTYDNEQFF. CDR3 nucleotides: TGTGCCAGCAGTTCCCTCGGGACTTATGACAATGAGCAGTTCTTC. V usage is TRBV28 and J usage is TRBJ2-1; tentatively, D is TRBD2 (6 bases). V lost 4 bases, J lost 5 bases, and 15 bases lay in between. This CDR3 is built from 15 residues. Germline CDR1 MDHEN, CDR2 SYDVKM. The full variable domain, completed using reference TRBV28 and TRBJ2-1, is DVKVTQSSRYLVKRTGEKVFLECVQDMDHENMFWYRQDPGLGLRLIYFSYDVKMKEKGDIPEGYSVSREKKERFSLILESASTNQTSMYLCASSSLGTYDNEQFFGPGTRLTVL.

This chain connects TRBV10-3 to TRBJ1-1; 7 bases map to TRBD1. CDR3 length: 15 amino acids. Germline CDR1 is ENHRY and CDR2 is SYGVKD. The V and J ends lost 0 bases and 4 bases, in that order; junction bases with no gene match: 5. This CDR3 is CAISESGRGVTEAFF. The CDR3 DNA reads TGTGCCATCAGTGAGTCAGGCAGGGGGGTCACTGAAGCTTTCTTT.

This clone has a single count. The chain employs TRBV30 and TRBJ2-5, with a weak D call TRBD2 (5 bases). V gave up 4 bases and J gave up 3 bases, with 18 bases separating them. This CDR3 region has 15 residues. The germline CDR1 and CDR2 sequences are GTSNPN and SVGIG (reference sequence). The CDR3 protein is CAWKKGGIGEETQYF. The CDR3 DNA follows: TGTGCCTGGAAAAAAGGAGGTATCGGGGAAGAGACCCAGTACTTC.

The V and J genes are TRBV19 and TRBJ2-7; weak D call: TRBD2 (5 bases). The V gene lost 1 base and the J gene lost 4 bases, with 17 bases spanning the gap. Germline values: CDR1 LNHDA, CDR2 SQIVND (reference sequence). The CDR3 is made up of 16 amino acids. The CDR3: CASSIVGGRRSYEQYF. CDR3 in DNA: TGTGCCAGTAGTATAGTTGGCGGGCGACGTTCGTACGAGCAGTACTTC.

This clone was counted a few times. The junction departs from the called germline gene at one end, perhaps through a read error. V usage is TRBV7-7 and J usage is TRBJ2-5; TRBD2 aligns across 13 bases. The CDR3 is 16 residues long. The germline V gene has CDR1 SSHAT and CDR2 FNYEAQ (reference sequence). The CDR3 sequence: CASSYGTSGIGETQYF. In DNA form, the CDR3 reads TGTGCTAGCAGCTACGGGACTAGCGGGATTGGGGAGACCCAGTACTTC.

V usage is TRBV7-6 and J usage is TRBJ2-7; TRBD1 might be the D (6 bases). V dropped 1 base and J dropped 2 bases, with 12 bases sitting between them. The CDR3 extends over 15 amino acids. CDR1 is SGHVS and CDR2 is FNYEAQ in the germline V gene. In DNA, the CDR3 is TGTGCCAGCAGCTTAGGATGGGACACCGCCTACGAGCAGTACTTC. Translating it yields CASSLGWDTAYEQYF.

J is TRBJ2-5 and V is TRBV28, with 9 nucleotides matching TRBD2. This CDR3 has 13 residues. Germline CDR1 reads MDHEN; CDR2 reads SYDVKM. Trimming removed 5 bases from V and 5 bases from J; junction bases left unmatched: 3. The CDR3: CASSPTSGETQYF. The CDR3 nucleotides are TGTGCCAGCAGTCCCACTAGCGGGGAGACCCAGTACTTC.

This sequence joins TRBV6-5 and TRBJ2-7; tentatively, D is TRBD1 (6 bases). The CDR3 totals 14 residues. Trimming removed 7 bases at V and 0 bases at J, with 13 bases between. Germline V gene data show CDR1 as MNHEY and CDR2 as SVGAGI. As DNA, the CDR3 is TGTGCCAGCACCTCAGACAGGAGCTCCTACGAGCAGTACTTC. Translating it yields CASTSDRSSYEQYF.

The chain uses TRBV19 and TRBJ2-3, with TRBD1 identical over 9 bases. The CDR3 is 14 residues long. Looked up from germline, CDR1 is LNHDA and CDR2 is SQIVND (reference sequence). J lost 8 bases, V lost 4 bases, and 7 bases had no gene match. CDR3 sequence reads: CASSTPKDRGTQYF. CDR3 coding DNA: TGTGCCAGTAGTACCCCTAAGGACAGGGGTACGCAGTATTTT.

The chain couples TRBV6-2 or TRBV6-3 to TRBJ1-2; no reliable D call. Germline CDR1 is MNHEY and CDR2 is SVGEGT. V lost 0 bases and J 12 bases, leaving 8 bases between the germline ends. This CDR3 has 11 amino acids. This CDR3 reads CASSYSWAHTF. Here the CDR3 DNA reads TGTGCCAGCAGTTACTCTTGGGCTCACACCTTC.

The CDR3 sequence: CATSLDIPNTEAFF. DNA for the CDR3: TGTGCCACCAGCTTAGACATACCGAACACTGAAGCTTTCTTT. The chain carries TRBV25-1 and TRBJ1-1; no definite D call. V gave up 10 bases and J gave up 1 base, with 16 bases separating them. CDR3 length: 14 amino acids. Per germline, CDR1 MGHDK and CDR2 SYGVNS.

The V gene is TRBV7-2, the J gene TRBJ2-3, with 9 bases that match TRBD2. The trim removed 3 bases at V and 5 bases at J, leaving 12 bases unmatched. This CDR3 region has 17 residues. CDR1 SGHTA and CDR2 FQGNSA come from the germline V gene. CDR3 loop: CASSFSGRGGGGDTQYF. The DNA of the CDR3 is TGTGCCAGCAGCTTTAGCGGGAGAGGAGGGGGAGGAGATACGCAGTATTTT.